The present T cell receptor (beta chain) was sequenced within a study of blood T cell repertoires in COVID-19 (dated by TCRdb to the early 2020s). Notes on the research overall: Samples from collaborators originated in the United States, Italy and Spain and spanned both the acute and convalescent phases of COVID-19. Deeply sampled blood TCRbeta repertoires from subjects exposed to, actively infected with, or recovered from COVID-19 were included in the dataset. The prospective study material was composed of cDNA or gDNA derived from T cells, B-cell-depleted T cells, or PBMCs. Where HLA class I and class II types were available, the types were taken from metadata supplied by the sample provider, not from assay-based typing. Sample metadata almost always included a de-identified subject ID, COVID-19 status, age in years and sex. The repertoires were made available in a free public database intended to serve as a resource for research on the immune response to SARS-CoV-2. The samples were drawn from the first 160 participants of the ongoing ImmuneRACE study and from 950 to 1,500 subjects provided by 6 global collaborators.

TCRbeta CDR3 regions were amplified from genomic DNA by means of the immunoSEQ Assay, a bias-controlled multiplex PCR. Per the original workflow: Nucleated cell counts per sample were estimated from amplification of reference gene primers within the assay. Sequence reads were collapsed and filtered to measure the absolute abundance of every unique TCRbeta CDR3 rearrangement. For each sample, productive Simpson clonality was calculated as the square root of Simpson's diversity index across productive rearrangements. TCRdb's version of the immuneACCESS table is confined to in-frame rearrangements and falls short of the full clone set. An unresolved V gene accounts for under half of the shortfall where checked; the remainder is of unknown origin. D and trimming were read from the DNA, whereas the V and J calls and clone size are those reported in that table. The table for this sample lists roughly 51,000 clones; 70% to 90% of them were counted only once. The ten largest clonotypes hold 2.5% to 3% of the sample.

General conclusions and limits of the study: How much clinical and demographic metadata was included differed by source and by participant, and the metadata was provided uncurated.

Note on this clone: Its antigen target is currently unknown. No clone much larger than this one lies a single base away; base qualities are absent.

The CDR3 sequence holds 13 residues, the cysteine and phenylalanine included. Left in the record is the CDR3 DNA by itself, 39 bases read in frame from the first base. The junction shows trimming of 6 bases on V and 6 bases on J, plus 15 bases between the germline ends. CDR1 and CDR2, looked up from the germline V gene (reference sequence), are SEHNR and FQNEAQ. Collaborating institutions collected whole blood in K2EDTA tubes following their own protocols. For TCRbeta analysis, collaborator samples were shipped as frozen whole blood, as isolated PBMCs, or as DNA extracted from either sample type. Sequencing was done on a sample of peripheral blood. The sequence was obtained from an elderly woman with acute or convalescent COVID-19. The chain employs TRBV7-9 and TRBJ2-7; TRBD1 could be the D gene, as 6 bases match. DNA sequence: TGTGCCAGCAGTCGAGACAGGTCGGCCGAGCAGTACTTC. Its product reads: CASSRDRSAEQYF.